This T cell receptor (beta chain) was sequenced for a study of cytomegalovirus exposure and HLA in healthy donors. The primer mix had 60 Vbeta and 13 Jbeta primers. The data were produced by immunoSEQ multiplex PCR, yet TCRdb's version contains in-frame clones alone and is incomplete. The repertoire holds about 130,000 clones, about 64% seen once, with roughly 2.5% in the top ten. This clone has a handful of counts. Though nominally healthy at sampling, donors likely had unrecorded immune exposures. Germline-derived CDR1 and CDR2 are MGHRA and YSYEKL. This CDR3 region has 19 residues. Trimming cost V 4 bases and J 2 bases, with 26 bases left between them.

Specimen: PBMCs. The chain recombines TRBV4-1 with TRBJ1-2, with D perhaps matching TRBD1 (6 bases). This sequence was found in a woman aged 40 to 50 in good health and CMV-seronegative. The CDR3 nucleotides read TGCGCCAGCAGCCCGATTATGAACAGGGATCCGGGGTTGAACTATGGCTACACCTTC. This sequence encodes CASSPIMNRDPGLNYGYTF.